One and the same sample provided the 3 T cell receptor beta chains below, sequenced in a study of T-cell reconstitution after alpha-beta-depleted transplantation in children. Unique molecular identifiers tagged the TCRbeta library. TCRdb reprocessed the PCR reads with MiXCR, giving one entry per CDR3 protein. The table lists around 600,000 distinct CDR3 sequences, over 15% of them singletons. The material was PBMCs from the stem cell graft donor, obtained from the stem cell graft. These receptors originate from a human donor who donated a stem cell graft to a child with acute myeloid leukemia.

This sequence joins TRBV20-1 and TRBJ1-3; D gene unclear. CDR1 and CDR2 (germline): DFQATT, SNEGSKA (reference sequence). CDR3 length equals 14 residues. Trimming left V 5 bases short and J 4 bases short, with 15 bases between. Here the CDR3 reads CSAGANTPGNTIYF. In DNA, the CDR3 is TGCAGTGCTGGTGCGAACACCCCCGGAAACACCATATATTTT.

This clonotype was observed at least ten times. V gene TRBV10-3 combines with J gene TRBJ1-1, with D unclear. The length of the CDR3 is 14 residues. Germline lookup yields CDR1 ENHRY and CDR2 SYGVKD. With 4 bases removed from V and 1 base from J, the gap between germline ends came to 10 bases. As DNA, the CDR3 is TGTGCCATCAGTGGTGGTGTGGCGAACACTGAAGCTTTCTTT. It is translated as CAISGGVANTEAFF.

For this clonotype: Since a much larger clone is just one base distant, this may be a read error. V usage is TRBV29-1 and J usage is TRBJ1-2; no clear D gene. Trimming cost V 8 bases and J 8 bases, with 21 bases left between them. This CDR3 is built from 13 residues. Germline V gene sequence: CDR1 SQVTM, CDR2 ANQGSEA. This CDR3 is CSIDEDGVGGYTF. CDR3 in DNA: TGCAGCATAGATGAAGACGGGGTGGGCGGCTACACCTTC.